This T cell receptor beta chain was profiled in a study of blood T cell repertoires in COVID-19. Assay used: immunoSEQ multiplex PCR; TCRdb lists only in-frame clones, some missing. The sample yields 190,000 or so clones, roughly 78% seen once. V shed 3 bases and J shed 0 bases, with 9 bases lying between them. The CDR3 covers 14 residues. From germline, CDR1 is SGHTA and CDR2 FQGNSA. This clone was detected only a few times. The sample comprised peripheral blood. V and J are TRBV7-2 and TRBJ2-7; D might be TRBD1 (5 bases). The TCR sequence derives from an elderly woman with active or convalescent COVID-19. CDR3 in DNA: TGTGCCAGCAGCTTGACAGTGAGCTCCTACGAGCAGTACTTC. The encoded protein is CASSLTVSSYEQYF.